The T cell receptor beta chain described here comes from a study of cytomegalovirus exposure and HLA in healthy donors (dated by TCRdb to the late 2010s). Regarding the research as a whole: An earlier analysis of 550 to 700 of the donors reported 250 to 350 Gb of sequence data and roughly 110 million unique TCR beta sequences from roughly 200 million T cells. Roughly 300 gigabases of sequencing data and tens of millions of unique TCR sequences made up an early release that covered over 550 HLA-typed donors. Of the roughly 410 genotyped donors, 75% to 85% were placed in the genetic ancestry cluster associated with self-reported Caucasian donors. The study aimed to test whether cataloging public T cell receptors could reveal signatures of past pathogen exposure. The T cell repertoires of about 700 subjects were profiled by immunosequencing and related to cytomegalovirus serostatus. Besides the first cohort of approximately 710 subjects, a separate validation cohort made up of roughly 130 different subjects was used. To predict cytomegalovirus infection status, the study brought together high-throughput TCR immunosequencing, statistical association of individual TCRs with disease status, and machine learning. In a later analysis, previously published TCR beta repertoires from several hundred donors were re-analyzed and high-resolution HLA genotyping was added so that TCR occurrence patterns could be studied. In the later analysis, no new phenotypic data were used to find candidate immune exposures; instead, reliance was placed on TCR beta sequences and their occurrence across donors. In an earlier analysis of several hundred of the donors, high-throughput TCR beta sequencing was used to judge whether each TCR beta V gene segment behaved as functional or pseudogenic. Donor age, sex, ethnicity and CMV serostatus were compiled alongside the repertoire data. In a later genetic analysis, genome-wide SNP genotypes for about 55% of the roughly 670 donors were used, and that subset was treated as a discovery cohort. Every discovery cohort repertoire had been produced on one sequencing platform. Both class I and class II loci were covered by HLA typing, at four-digit resolution. The number of typed donors differed by locus: about 620-640 for A, B, C, DRB1 and DQB1; approximately 530 for DQA1; about 600 for DPA1; and 400 to 480 for DPB1. Because of strong linkage in the cohort, 4 to 6 DR-DQ haplotypes were treated as single units for association and clustering. Across under 500 genotyped donors of the cohort, an average of approximately 200,000 unique TCR beta nucleotide sequences per donor were sequenced, and roughly 17% of those sequences were non-productive.

Receptor amplification or capture employed the immunoSEQ multiplex PCR assay. A mixture of 60 forward primers for TCR Vbeta segments and 13 reverse primers for TCR Jbeta segments was used in the multiplex PCR. The CDR3 region of rearranged TCR beta genes was amplified from genomic DNA by a multiplex PCR assay. On the Illumina HiSeq System, the amplified TCR beta libraries were sequenced as 87-base-pair reads. The source study handled its data this way. In a later analysis, tens of millions of unique TCR beta chains were counted across the roughly 700 repertoires, and approximately 9.9 million of these chains were shared by at least two donors. To remove PCR and sequencing errors, raw reads were error-corrected and collapsed into unique sequences using a nearest-neighbor algorithm that merged closely related sequences. Alignment of CDR3 sequences to IMGT reference sequences was used to assign V, D and J gene segments. For a sequence to be retained, a match of at least six nucleotides to both a V gene segment and a J gene segment was required. A rearrangement was called productive if the CDR3 had no stop codons and remained in frame with V and J, and every other rearrangement was called non-productive. CDR3 was defined by IMGT convention, running from the second conserved V-encoded cysteine to the conserved J-encoded phenylalanine. The earlier analysis of about 610 of the donors excluded sequences that lacked an unambiguous match to a single V gene segment. In an earlier analysis of around 600 of the donors, V segments were called functional above 56.7% productive rearrangements and were called segregating when the between-donor standard deviation exceeded 5%. A statistical classification framework was developed to diagnose cytomegalovirus status using the catalog of TCR beta chain sequences. A later analysis assigned V and J genes by comparing TCR nucleotide sequences with IMGT/GENE-DB human TR gene sequences. In a later analysis, CDR3 sequences and most-parsimonious VDJ recombination scenarios were assigned using the TCRdist pipeline. In a later analysis, every TCR beta chain was defined by the combination of its CDR3 amino acid sequence and its V-gene family, and reads without a unique V-gene family were dropped. To address suspected cross-contamination and a sequencing artifact, a later analysis removed around 590 highly shared, low-generation-probability nucleotide sequences. A later analysis calculated a clonal expansion index for each public chain from normalized within-repertoire ranks of inferred template counts. In a later analysis, generation probabilities were computed with a VDJ recombination model fitted to out-of-frame rearrangements, and the resulting probabilities were checked against IGoR. Hypergeometric tests were used in a later analysis to score TCR-TCR, TCR-HLA and TCR-CMV co-occurrence, with a repertoire-size bias correction applied to the TCR pairs. A later analysis estimated false discovery rates by permuting HLA or CMV assignments 20 times. In a later analysis, co-occurring TCRs were grouped with DBSCAN, and TCRdist sequence similarity was added when clustering was performed within HLA-allele-positive subsets. For co-occurrence clustering, repertoires with fewer than 30,000 or more than 120,000 public chains were excluded, along with five repertoires with anomalous nucleotide sharing. Not all clones reach the TCRdb copy of this immuneACCESS table, which keeps in-frame sequences only. Checked studies attribute under half of the gap to unresolved V genes and leave the rest unexplained. V and J calls and clone size are as listed in that table; D and trimming were resolved from the DNA. The sample table lists some 130,000 clones, over 70% of them with a count of one. The biggest ten clones account for about 1.7% of the sample.

In the case of this clone: Its antigen specificity is not known. Per-nucleotide qualities are absent, and no much larger clonotype sits a single base away.

Overall study results and their limits: Because some donors lacked HLA typing at each locus, the association tests relied only on the typed subset. The sequencing pipeline was judged likely to have produced a cluster of highly shared sequence variants as a technical artifact. V-gene and J-gene trimming of TCR beta chains was associated with a missense DCLRE1C variant in a later genetic analysis, and the association was replicated in an independent cohort. In a later analysis, some 18,000 TCR beta sequences were associated with specific HLA alleles at a false discovery rate of 0.05. In both the original and validation cohorts, the classifier was reported to diagnose cytomegalovirus status with high specificity and sensitivity. A later analysis found that most CMV-associated TCR beta chains appeared HLA-restricted, with HLA associations seemingly driven largely by CMV exposure. Across donors, most TCR sequences were observed very rarely, whereas some public TCRs were present in many individuals. A further reported finding was that TCR beta sequences accurately predicted the HLA-A and HLA-B alleles for most subjects in the first cohort. In vitro tests confirmed that a few of the cytomegalovirus-associated TCR beta chains recognize cytomegalovirus antigens. The authors suggested that the approach could potentially be extended to other disease states and immunological phenotypes. In a later analysis, several top co-occurrence clusters were reported to appear linked to parvovirus B19, influenza, CMV and Epstein-Barr virus. The only immune exposure information available for the cohort was CMV serostatus. In a later analysis, HLA-associated TCR beta chains were found to be more clonally expanded and to have lower generation probabilities than equally common non-associated chains. The earlier analysis of some 560 of the donors excluded over 15 rarely observed V segments, including chromosome 9 orphons, because counts were too low. The study gave a list of about 160 TCR beta chains associated with cytomegalovirus. Some IMGT-functional V segments, including TRBV6-2 and TRBV6-3, could not be distinguished by the 87-base-pair reads and were therefore excluded. Linkage disequilibrium might explain the correlated functional status among segregating V segments, but an unknown experimental factor could not be excluded. Only TCR beta chains were sequenced in this cohort, and the absence of alpha or paired-chain data limited detectable features. Strong co-occurrence of HLA alleles, especially DR and DQ, made assigning TCR associations to individual alleles difficult. A later analysis found that TCR association rates varied across HLA loci, with DRB1 alleles showing the most associated TCRs and HLA-C alleles the fewest. The presence/absence analyses assumed that sequencing depth was roughly uniform across donors, and that assumption may not be true. Compared with the roughly 600-donor mean, donors in an Asian-associated ancestry cluster had fewer N-insertions in productive TCRs, according to a later genetic analysis. An earlier analysis of several hundred of the donors showed that most TCR beta V segments appeared in productive rearrangements either about 87% or about 30% of the time, which broadly matched IMGT annotations.

Deletion took 5 bases off V and 11 bases off J, with a span of 23 bases between the germline ends. The CDR3 runs 15 amino acids, cysteine and phenylalanine included. Only CDR3 DNA is held: 45 bases, read in frame from base 1. The CDR1 and CDR2 encoded by the germline V gene are MNHEY and SVGAGI. The cohort was made up of about 610 healthy bone marrow donors. At the time of sampling, every cohort member was nominally healthy, though immune exposures that went unrecorded were likely present. The donor tested CMV seronegative and was one of the 352 seronegative cohort members. A peripheral blood sample was collected from each donor, and TCR beta sequencing was performed on peripheral blood mononuclear cells. The Qiagen DNeasy Blood Extraction Kit was used to extract genomic DNA from the blood cell samples.

Sequencing used PBMCs. This sequence was found in a middle-aged woman in good health and CMV-seronegative. The chain joins TRBV6-5 to TRBJ2-3; the D segment cannot be called with confidence. The CDR3 has the sequence CASSQTPLEKMGQYF. The base sequence is TGTGCCAGCAGTCAGACCCCCTTGGAGAAAATGGGGCAGTATTTT.